These T cell receptor beta chains were read from a single sample in a study of blood T cell repertoires in COVID-19. Clones were sequenced by immunoSEQ multiplex PCR, and TCRdb holds only the in-frame ones, with some missing. The sample has 180,000 or so clones; 80% to 90% are singletons. The specimen was peripheral blood. Receptor source: a man in his forties with active or convalescent COVID-19. The CDR3 runs from the conserved cysteine through the conserved F or W. The D gene is left open where the match is weak. Some rows mark clone size as missing; the rest say once, few, many or name a class of expanded clone.

clone size,J gene,V gene,D gene,CDR3 protein,CDR3 DNA
-,TRBJ2-2,TRBV6-5,-,CASSYSRWQGPGELFF,TGTGCCAGCAGTTACTCGAGATGGCAGGGGCCCGGGGAGCTGTTTTTT
few,TRBJ1-1,TRBV27,TRBD1,CASQGARNTEAFF,TGTGCCAGCCAGGGGGCCCGGAACACTGAAGCTTTCTTT
-,TRBJ1-1,TRBV3-1/TRBV3-2,-,CASSQEVGNTEAFF,TGTGCCAGCAGCCAAGAGGTCGGGAACACTGAAGCTTTCTTT
-,TRBJ2-3,TRBV25-1,-,CASSGSTSTDTQYF,TGTGCCAGCAGTGGTTCGACTAGCACAGATACGCAGTATTTT
-,TRBJ2-1,TRBV28,TRBD2,CASSLTSGGAGNEQFF,TGTGCCAGCAGTTTAACTAGCGGGGGGGCGGGAAATGAGCAGTTCTTC
-,TRBJ1-1,TRBV19,-,CASSILGGLTPLNTEAFF,TGTGCCAGTAGTATATTGGGAGGGCTAACTCCTCTGAACACTGAAGCTTTCTTT
-,TRBJ1-2,TRBV7-3,TRBD1,CASSPTGGRYGYTF,TGTGCCAGCAGCCCGACAGGGGGCAGATATGGCTACACCTTC
-,TRBJ2-3,TRBV21-1,-,CASSRERRDTQYF,TGTGCCAGCAGCCGGGAGAGGAGAGATACGCAGTATTTT
-,TRBJ2-1,TRBV9,-,CASSEAGPSYNEQFF,TGTGCCAGCAGCGAAGCGGGTCCATCCTACAATGAGCAGTTCTTC
-,TRBJ1-2,TRBV19,-,CASSPVYRADYGYTF,TGTGCCAGTAGTCCCGTATACAGGGCGGATTATGGCTACACCTTC
-,TRBJ1-1,TRBV19,-,CASTLFWLGGTEAFF,TGTGCCAGTACCCTATTTTGGCTGGGGGGAACTGAAGCTTTCTTT